This TCR beta chain was retrieved from a study of OX40 agonist ivuxolimab in advanced cancers. Background on the whole study: Ivuxolimab was an agonistic, fully human IgG2 monoclonal antibody directed against OX40 (CD134), a costimulatory receptor. Intravenous ivuxolimab was administered to patients every 2 weeks at six dose levels: 0.01, 0.1, 0.3, 1.5, 3 and 10 mg/kg. Among the roughly 52 dose-escalation patients, around 19 had hepatocellular carcinoma, 15 or so melanoma, 9 renal cell carcinoma and 9 head and neck cancer. The dose-escalation cohort was roughly 80% male with a mean age of about 60 years, ranging from roughly 20 to 80. Patients were allowed to have had prior anti-PD-1, anti-PD-L1 or anti-CTLA-4 therapy, and around 41% of the dose-escalation patients had previously received checkpoint inhibitors. Partial responses occurred in three dose-escalation patients, of whom one had hepatocellular carcinoma and two had cutaneous melanoma. The point of sequencing TCRbeta in the periphery was to test whether ivuxolimab changed TCR sequence diversity and drove clonal T-cell expansion. The paper reports the monotherapy dose-escalation portion (N of about 54 patients) of the phase I ivuxolimab trial. Results and caveats for the whole study, not just this receptor: After ivuxolimab, expanded clones were on average more numerous among CD8+ T cells than among CD4+ T cells. Which antigens the clonally expanded peripheral T cells were specific for was not determined. In partial responders in the 0.1-3.0 mg/kg groups, normalized peripheral clonal expansion was found to be among the lowest, especially among CD8+ T cells. At doses from 0.1 to 3.0 mg/kg, clonal expansion was seen in both CD4+ and CD8+ blood T cells between baseline and week 6. Low levels of normalized T-cell clonal expansion were also seen in some patients who did not respond.

Genomic DNA was isolated from the sorted cells so that the TCRbeta CDR3 region could be sequenced. TCRbeta CDR3 regions were sequenced using the immunoSEQ Assay. TCRdb obtained this table from immuneACCESS and retained in-frame rearrangements with V and J assigned. These tables miss some clones; where compared with another copy, unresolved V genes account for less than half of the shortfall, and the remainder is unexplained. The sample records about 71,000 clones, approximately 86% of which are singletons. The ten top clones hold around 2.1% of the sample. Worth noting for this clone: The antigen it binds to is not known. No base quality information exists; no much larger clone differs at one position.

The trial excluded patients who had a history of autoimmune disease or who were on systemic immunosuppression. Peripheral blood for TCR sequencing was collected from all dose cohorts at baseline, on cycle 4 day 1, and on cycle 7 day 1. The samples were drawn from a first-in-human, open-label, multicenter phase I dose-escalation trial of ivuxolimab. The trial enrolled adults with locally advanced or metastatic head and neck squamous cell, hepatocellular, melanoma or renal cell carcinoma. Before TCR sequencing, CD4+ T cells and CD8+ T cells were sorted from peripheral blood as separate populations. The CDR3, from cysteine to phenylalanine, totals 14 residues. Only the CDR3 region is kept as DNA, spanning 42 bases read in frame from base 1. In the germline V gene, CDR1 corresponds to SGHAT and CDR2 to FQNNGV. Cut back by 2 bases and 1 base, the V and J ends lie 8 bases apart.

The sample consisted of CD4+ or CD8+ T cells sorted from blood, taken in a trial of the OX40 agonist ivuxolimab. This clonotype originated in an adult with an advanced solid tumor such as melanoma, head and neck, liver or kidney cancer. This sequence uses TRBV11-2 and TRBJ1-1, with no reliable assignment of the D segment. CDR3 protein: CASSLTPANTEAFF. The sequence in DNA is TGTGCCAGCAGCTTAACCCCGGCGAACACTGAAGCTTTCTTT. Joined to the reference TRBV11-2 and TRBJ1-1 proteins, this CDR3 gives the full variable domain: EAGVAQSPRYKIIEKRQSVAFWCNPISGHATLYWYQQILGQGPKLLIQFQNNGVVDDSQLPKDRFSAERLKGVDSTLKIQPAKLEDSAVYLCASSLTPANTEAFFGQGTRLTVV.